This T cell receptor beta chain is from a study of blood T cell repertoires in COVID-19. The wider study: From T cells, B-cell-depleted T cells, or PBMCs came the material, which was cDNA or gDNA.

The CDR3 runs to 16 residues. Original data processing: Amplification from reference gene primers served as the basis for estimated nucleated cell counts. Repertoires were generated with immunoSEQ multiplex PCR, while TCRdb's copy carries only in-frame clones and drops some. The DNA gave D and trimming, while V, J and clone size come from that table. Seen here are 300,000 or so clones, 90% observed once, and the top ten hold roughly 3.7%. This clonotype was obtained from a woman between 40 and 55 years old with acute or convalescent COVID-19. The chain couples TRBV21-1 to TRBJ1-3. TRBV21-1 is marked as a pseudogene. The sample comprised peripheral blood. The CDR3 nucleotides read TGTGCCAGCAGCAAACCACTGCCGATCTCTGGAAACACCATATATTTT. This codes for CASSKPLPISGNTIYF.